The rows below give T cell receptor beta chains drawn from one sample of a study of blood T cell repertoires in COVID-19. Data came from immunoSEQ multiplex PCR; TCRdb stores just in-frame clones and leaves some out. The top ten hold 16% of the sample, which has just over 90,000 clones, about 80% seen once. Sequenced: peripheral blood. These receptors were collected from a human donor in a cohort sampled during active COVID-19. Each CDR3 is given without its conserved first and last residue.

v_gene,j_gene,CDR3aa
TRBV3-1/TRBV3-2,TRBJ2-3,ASSQTRQVADTQY
TRBV10-2,TRBJ1-2,ASQGQQPYGYT
TRBV11-2,TRBJ2-2,ASSLNGRSGELF
TRBV7-8,TRBJ1-4,ASSFGQGGEKLF
TRBV29-1,TRBJ2-5,SVDLMVGGTGRTQY
TRBV3-1/TRBV3-2,TRBJ1-6,ASSQEISSPLH
TRBV7-8,TRBJ2-1,ASSFGLAHNEQF
TRBV19,TRBJ1-2,ASGGGGFSDYGYT
TRBV5-1,TRBJ2-3,ASSINTDTQY
TRBV11-2,TRBJ1-4,ASRDGVNEKLF
TRBV5-1,TRBJ2-2,ASTRDTGELF
TRBV28,TRBJ2-2,ASTRSSSGTGELF
TRBV18,TRBJ1-2,ASTQQGADDGYT
TRBV7-2,TRBJ2-5,ASSLGLAGGGQETQY
TRBV10-3,TRBJ1-4,AISRESTNEKLF
TRBV19,TRBJ1-6,ASSILGVGNSPLH
TRBV27,TRBJ2-1,ASSLRGFGIDEQF
TRBV6-6,TRBJ1-2,ASSYHGDTGNYGYT
TRBV5-5,TRBJ2-7,ASSPTSGASYEQY
TRBV28,TRBJ1-5,ASSFRWRGLLSNQPQH
TRBV18,TRBJ2-7,ASSHTGVHSYEQY
TRBV2,TRBJ1-1,ASSEALRQEAF
TRBV28,TRBJ2-7,ASSLGDRNFRHEQY
TRBV6-1,TRBJ1-4,ASSDIRTGVVF
TRBV28,TRBJ1-2,ASRKPRGQGMGGYT
TRBV20-1,TRBJ2-1,SAAGYNEQF